The clone carrying this T cell receptor beta chain was picked up a small number of times. What it recognizes is unknown. A unique molecular identifier was carried by every single TCR cDNA molecule. TCRdb recomputed calls from the 5' RACE reads with MiXCR, one row per CDR3 protein. The sample gives tens of thousands of distinct CDR3 sequences, 10% to 15% of which show up once; around 4.6% is in the top ten. The data are from a study of spatial heterogeneity in lung cancer. Study information: Averaged across combinations, each unique TCR and UMI pairing appeared more than ten times in raw reads, which were uncorrected. Study-level results: Blood showed ubiquitous tumor TCRs more often at resection than at routine follow-up.

Documented time point: sample taken at primary tumor resection. The authors sequenced whole RNA from tumor, nontumor lung or frozen PBMC without sorting. Around 70 TRACERx patients with early, untreated non-small cell lung cancer donated samples. The CDR3 loop spans 13 amino acids. Trimming cost V 1 base and J 1 base, with 1 base left between them. Germline V CDR1 and CDR2: SGHVS, FQNEAQ. The chain links TRBV7-8 to TRBJ2-2; no reliable D call. This TCR was recovered from a male donor with early-stage non-small cell lung cancer. The source material was PBMCs, sampled at surgery. The CDR3 DNA reads as TGTGCCAGCAGCTTAGAGAACACCGGGGAGCTGTTTTTT. It specifies CASSLENTGELFF.